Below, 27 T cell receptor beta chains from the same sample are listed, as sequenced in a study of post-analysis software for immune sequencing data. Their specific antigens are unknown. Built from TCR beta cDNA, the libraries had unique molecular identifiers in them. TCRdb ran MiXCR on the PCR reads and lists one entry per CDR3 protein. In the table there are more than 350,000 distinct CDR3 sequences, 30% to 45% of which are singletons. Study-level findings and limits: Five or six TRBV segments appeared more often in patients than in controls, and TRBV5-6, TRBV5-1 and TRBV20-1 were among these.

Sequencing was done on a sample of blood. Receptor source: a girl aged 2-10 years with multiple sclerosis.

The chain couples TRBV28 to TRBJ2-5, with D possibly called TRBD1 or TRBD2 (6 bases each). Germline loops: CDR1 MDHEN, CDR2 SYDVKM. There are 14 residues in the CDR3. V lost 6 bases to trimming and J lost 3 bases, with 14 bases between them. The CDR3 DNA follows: TGTGCCAGCAGCCCGGGGGCCGTGGAAGAGACCCAGTACTTC. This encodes CASSPGAVEETQYF.

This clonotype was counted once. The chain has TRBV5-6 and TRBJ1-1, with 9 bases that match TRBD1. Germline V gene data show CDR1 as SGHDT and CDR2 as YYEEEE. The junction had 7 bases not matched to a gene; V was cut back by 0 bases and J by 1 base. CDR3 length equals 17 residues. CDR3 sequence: CASSLVGTGLSNTEAFF. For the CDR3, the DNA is TGTGCCAGCAGCTTGGTGGGGACAGGGTTGTCGAACACTGAAGCTTTCTTT.

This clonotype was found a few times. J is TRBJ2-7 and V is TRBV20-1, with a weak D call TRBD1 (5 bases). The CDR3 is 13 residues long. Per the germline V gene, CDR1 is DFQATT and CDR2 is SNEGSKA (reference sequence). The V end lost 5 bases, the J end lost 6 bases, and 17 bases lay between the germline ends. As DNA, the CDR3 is TGCAGTGCTTTCAGCTCAGGACACGGCGAGCAGTACTTC. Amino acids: CSAFSSGHGEQYF.

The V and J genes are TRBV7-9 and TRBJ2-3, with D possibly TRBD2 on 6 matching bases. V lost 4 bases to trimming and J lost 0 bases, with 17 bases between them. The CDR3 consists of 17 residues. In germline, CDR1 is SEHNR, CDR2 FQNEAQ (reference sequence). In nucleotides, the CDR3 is TGTGCCAGCAGCTACCTGGGGAACGGGGGAAGCACAGATACGCAGTATTTT. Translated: CASSYLGNGGSTDTQYF.

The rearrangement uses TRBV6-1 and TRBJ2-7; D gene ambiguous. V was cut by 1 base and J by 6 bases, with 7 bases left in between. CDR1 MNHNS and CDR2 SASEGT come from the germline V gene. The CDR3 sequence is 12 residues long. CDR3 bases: TGTGCCAGCAGTGAAGTAGGAATCGAGCAGTACTTC. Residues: CASSEVGIEQYF.

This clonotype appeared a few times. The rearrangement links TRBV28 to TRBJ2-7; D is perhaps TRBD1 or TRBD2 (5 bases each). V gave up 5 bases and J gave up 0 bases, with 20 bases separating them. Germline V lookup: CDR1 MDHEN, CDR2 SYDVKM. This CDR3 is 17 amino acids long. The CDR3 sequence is CASSPPLGRKSSYEQYF. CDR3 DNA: TGTGCCAGCAGTCCACCCCTGGGACGGAAAAGCTCCTACGAGCAGTACTTC.

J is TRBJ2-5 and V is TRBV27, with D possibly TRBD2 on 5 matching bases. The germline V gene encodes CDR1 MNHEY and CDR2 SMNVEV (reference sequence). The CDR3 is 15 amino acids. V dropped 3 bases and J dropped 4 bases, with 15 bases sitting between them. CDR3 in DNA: TGTGCCAGCAGTTTCTCGACGGGATCGGGAGAGACCCAGTACTTC. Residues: CASSFSTGSGETQYF.

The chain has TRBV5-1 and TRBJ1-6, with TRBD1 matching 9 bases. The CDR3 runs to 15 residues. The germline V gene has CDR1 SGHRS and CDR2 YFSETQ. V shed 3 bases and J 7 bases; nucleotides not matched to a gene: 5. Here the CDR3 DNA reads TGCGCCAGCAGCTCGCGACAGGGGGAAAATTCACCCCTCCACTTT. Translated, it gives CASSSRQGENSPLHF.

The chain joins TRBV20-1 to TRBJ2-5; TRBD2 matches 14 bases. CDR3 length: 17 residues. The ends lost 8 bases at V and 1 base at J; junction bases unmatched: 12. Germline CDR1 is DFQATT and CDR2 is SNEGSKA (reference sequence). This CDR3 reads CSTKGLAGDIIQETQYF. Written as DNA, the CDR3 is TGCAGTACTAAGGGACTAGCGGGGGATATAATCCAAGAGACCCAGTACTTC.

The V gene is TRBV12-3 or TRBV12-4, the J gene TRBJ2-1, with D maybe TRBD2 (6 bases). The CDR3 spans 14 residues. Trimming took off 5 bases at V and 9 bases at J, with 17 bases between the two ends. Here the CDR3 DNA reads TGTGCCAGCAGTGCACCGACTAGAAGTAGTGAGCAGTTCTTC. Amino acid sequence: CASSAPTRSSEQFF.

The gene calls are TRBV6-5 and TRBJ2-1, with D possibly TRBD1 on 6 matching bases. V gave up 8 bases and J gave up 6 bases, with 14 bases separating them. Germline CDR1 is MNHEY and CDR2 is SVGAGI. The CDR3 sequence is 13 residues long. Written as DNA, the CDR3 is TGTGCCAGCTACAGGGCCCCTGGCAATGAGCAGTTCTTC. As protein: CASYRAPGNEQFF.

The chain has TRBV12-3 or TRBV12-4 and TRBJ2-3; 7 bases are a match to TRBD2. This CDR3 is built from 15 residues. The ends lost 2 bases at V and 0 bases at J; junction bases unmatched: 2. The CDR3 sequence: CASSLRGRSTDTQYF. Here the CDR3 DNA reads TGTGCCAGCAGTTTACGCGGGAGAAGCACAGATACGCAGTATTTT.

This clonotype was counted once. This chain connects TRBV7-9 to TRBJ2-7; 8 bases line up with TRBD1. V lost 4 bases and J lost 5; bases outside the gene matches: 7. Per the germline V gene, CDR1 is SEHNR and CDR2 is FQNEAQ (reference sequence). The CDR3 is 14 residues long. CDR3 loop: CASSSIGQGNEQYF. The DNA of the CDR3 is TGTGCCAGCAGCTCAATCGGACAGGGAAACGAGCAGTACTTC.

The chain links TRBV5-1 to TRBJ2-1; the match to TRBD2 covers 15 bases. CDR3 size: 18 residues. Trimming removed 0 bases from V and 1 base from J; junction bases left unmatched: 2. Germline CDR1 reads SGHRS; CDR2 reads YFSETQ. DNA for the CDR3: TGCGCCAGCAGCTTGGGGGGACTAGCGGGGGGATCCTACAATGAGCAGTTCTTC. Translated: CASSLGGLAGGSYNEQFF. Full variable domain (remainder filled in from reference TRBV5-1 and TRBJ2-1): KAGVTQTPRYLIKTRGQQVTLSCSPISGHRSVSWYQQTPGQGLQFLFEYFSETQRNKGNFPGRFSGRQFSNSRSEMNVSTLELGDSALYLCASSLGGLAGGSYNEQFFGPGTRLTVL.

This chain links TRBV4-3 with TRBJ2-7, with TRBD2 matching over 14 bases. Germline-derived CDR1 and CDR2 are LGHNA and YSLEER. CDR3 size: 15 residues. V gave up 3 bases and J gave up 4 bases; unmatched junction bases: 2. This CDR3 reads CASSHGLAGGYEQYF. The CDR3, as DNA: TGCGCCAGCAGCCACGGACTAGCGGGGGGTTACGAGCAGTACTTC.

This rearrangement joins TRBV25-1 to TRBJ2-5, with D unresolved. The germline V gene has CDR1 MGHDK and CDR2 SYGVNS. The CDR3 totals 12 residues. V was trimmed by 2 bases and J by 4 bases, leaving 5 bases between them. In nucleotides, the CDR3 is TGTGCCAGCAGTGAACCACTAGAGACCCAGTACTTC. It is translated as CASSEPLETQYF.

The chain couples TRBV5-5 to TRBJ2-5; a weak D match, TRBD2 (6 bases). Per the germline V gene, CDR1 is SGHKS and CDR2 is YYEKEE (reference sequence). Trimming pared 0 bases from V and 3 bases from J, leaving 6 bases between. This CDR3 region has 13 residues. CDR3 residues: CASSLGGEETQYF. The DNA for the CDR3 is TGTGCCAGCAGCTTGGGGGGGGAAGAGACCCAGTACTTC.

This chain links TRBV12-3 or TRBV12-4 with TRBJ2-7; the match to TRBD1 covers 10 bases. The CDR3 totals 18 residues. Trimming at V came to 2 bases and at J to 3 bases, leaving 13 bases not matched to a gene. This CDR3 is CASSLFWTGGTIHYEQYF. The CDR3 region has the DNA TGTGCCAGCAGTTTATTTTGGACAGGGGGAACTATACACTACGAGCAGTACTTC.

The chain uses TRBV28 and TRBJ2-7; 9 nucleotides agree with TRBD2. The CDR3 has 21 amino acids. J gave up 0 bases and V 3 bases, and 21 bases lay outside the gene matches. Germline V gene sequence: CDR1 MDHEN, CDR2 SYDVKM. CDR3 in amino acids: CASSFNAGGTSITLPSYEQYF. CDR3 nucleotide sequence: TGTGCCAGCAGTTTTAACGCGGGAGGGACTAGCATCACCCTTCCCTCCTACGAGCAGTACTTC. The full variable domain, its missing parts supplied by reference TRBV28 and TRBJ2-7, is DVKVTQSSRYLVKRTGEKVFLECVQDMDHENMFWYRQDPGLGLRLIYFSYDVKMKEKGDIPEGYSVSREKKERFSLILESASTNQTSMYLCASSFNAGGTSITLPSYEQYFGPGTRLTVT.

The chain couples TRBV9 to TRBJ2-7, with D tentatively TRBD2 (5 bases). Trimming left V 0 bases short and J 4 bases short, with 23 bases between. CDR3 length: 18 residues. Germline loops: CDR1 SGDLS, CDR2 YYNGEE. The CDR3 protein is CASSVEVGIGDAAYEQYF. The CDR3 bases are TGTGCCAGCAGCGTAGAGGTCGGCATCGGGGATGCTGCGTACGAGCAGTACTTC. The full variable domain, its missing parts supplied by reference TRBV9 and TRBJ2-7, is DSGVTQTPKHLITATGQRVTLRCSPRSGDLSVYWYQQSLDQGLQFLIQYYNGEERAKGNILERFSAQQFPDLHSELNLSSLELGDSALYFCASSVEVGIGDAAYEQYFGPGTRLTVT.

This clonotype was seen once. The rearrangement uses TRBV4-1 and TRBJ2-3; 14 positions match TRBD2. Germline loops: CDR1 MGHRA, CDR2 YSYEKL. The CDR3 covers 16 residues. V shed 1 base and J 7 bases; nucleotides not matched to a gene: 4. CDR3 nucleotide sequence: TGCGCCAGCAGCCAAGCCGGGACTAGCGGGAGAAATACGCAGTATTTT. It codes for CASSQAGTSGRNTQYF.

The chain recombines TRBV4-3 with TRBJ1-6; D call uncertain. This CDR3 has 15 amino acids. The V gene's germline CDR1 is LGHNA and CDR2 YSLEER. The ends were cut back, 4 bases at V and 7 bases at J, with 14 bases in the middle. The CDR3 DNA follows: TGCGCCAGCAGCCCCGAATGGACGGCCAATTCACCCCTCCACTTT. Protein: CASSPEWTANSPLHF.

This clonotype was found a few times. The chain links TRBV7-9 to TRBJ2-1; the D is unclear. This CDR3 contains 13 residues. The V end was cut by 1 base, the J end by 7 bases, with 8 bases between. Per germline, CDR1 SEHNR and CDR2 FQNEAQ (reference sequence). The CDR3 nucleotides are TGTGCCAGCAGCTTAGGGCTGCGGAATGAGCAGTTCTTC. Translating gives CASSLGLRNEQFF.

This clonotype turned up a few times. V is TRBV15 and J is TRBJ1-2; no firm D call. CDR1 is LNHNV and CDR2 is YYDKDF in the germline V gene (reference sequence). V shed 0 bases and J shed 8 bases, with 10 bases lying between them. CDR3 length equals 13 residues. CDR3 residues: CATSRDRAIGYTF. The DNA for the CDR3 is TGTGCCACCAGCAGAGATCGGGCAATCGGCTACACCTTC.

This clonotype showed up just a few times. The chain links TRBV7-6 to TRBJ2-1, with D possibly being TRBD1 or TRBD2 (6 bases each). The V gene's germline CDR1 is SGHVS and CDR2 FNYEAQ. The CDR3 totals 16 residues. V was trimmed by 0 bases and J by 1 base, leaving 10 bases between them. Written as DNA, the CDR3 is TGTGCCAGCAGCTTAGCCGGAGGGGGGTCCTACAATGAGCAGTTCTTC. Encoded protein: CASSLAGGGSYNEQFF.

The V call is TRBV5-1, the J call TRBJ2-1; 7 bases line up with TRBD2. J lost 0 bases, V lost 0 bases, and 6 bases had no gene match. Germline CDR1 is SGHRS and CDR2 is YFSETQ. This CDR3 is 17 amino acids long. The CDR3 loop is CASSLEGLRGSYNEQFF. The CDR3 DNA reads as TGCGCCAGCAGCTTGGAGGGACTACGGGGCTCCTACAATGAGCAGTTCTTC.

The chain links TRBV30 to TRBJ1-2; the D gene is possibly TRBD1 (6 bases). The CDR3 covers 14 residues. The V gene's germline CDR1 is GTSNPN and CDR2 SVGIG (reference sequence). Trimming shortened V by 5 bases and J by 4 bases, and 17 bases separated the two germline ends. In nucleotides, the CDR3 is TGTGCCTGGTTTAGGGGGGATTTAGGCTATGGCTACACCTTC. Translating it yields CAWFRGDLGYGYTF.